The 32 T cell receptor beta chains in this list originate from one sample, sequenced in a study of shared clonotypes between healthy human individuals. Measured with immunoSEQ multiplex PCR; TCRdb has only the in-frame clones, and not every one. The table shows some 1 million clones, with approximately 68% occurring only once. Sequencing was carried out using memory CD4+ T cells sorted from blood. Regarding subset: CD45RA-negative fraction. These receptors came from a man between 18 and 29 years old in good health.

This chain uses TRBV5-4 with TRBJ2-6, with 7 bases lining up with TRBD2. V lost 2 bases, J lost 1 base, and 3 bases stayed unmatched. CDR1 SGHNT and CDR2 YYREEE come from the germline V gene (reference sequence). The length of the CDR3 is 16 residues. In DNA form, the CDR3 reads TGTGCCAGCAGCTTTAACGGGAGGTCTGGGGCCAACGTCCTGACTTTC. Translating gives CASSFNGRSGANVLTF.

This chain uses TRBV6-6 with TRBJ2-7, with 11 positions matching TRBD1. V trimming: 0 bases; J trimming: 7 bases; junction bases outside the gene matches: 8. The CDR3 runs 16 residues. Germline V lookup: CDR1 MNHNY, CDR2 SVGAGI (reference sequence). CDR3 amino acids: CASSYSGQGARLEQYF. DNA for the CDR3: TGTGCCAGCAGTTACTCTGGACAGGGGGCACGTCTAGAGCAGTACTTC.

CDR3 region: CAISEISGSYEQYF. The CDR3 region has the DNA TGTGCCATCAGTGAAATTAGCGGGAGCTACGAGCAGTACTTC. The chain joins TRBV10-3 to TRBJ2-7; 9 nucleotides line up with TRBD2. Germline lookup yields CDR1 ENHRY and CDR2 SYGVKD. CDR3 length: 14 residues. V lost 3 bases and J lost 3; bases outside the gene matches: 3.

The chain uses TRBV5-1 and TRBJ2-2; 10 bases align to TRBD1. CDR1 and CDR2 from the germline V gene are SGHRS and YFSETQ. This CDR3 contains 16 residues. V was pared by 3 bases and J by 5 bases, with 7 bases of the junction left unmatched. DNA of the CDR3: TGCGCCAGCAGCTCGCGAGGGACAGGGGTGACCGGGGAGCTGTTTTTT. Translating gives CASSSRGTGVTGELFF. Together with reference TRBV5-1 and TRBJ2-2, the CDR3 gives the full variable domain: KAGVTQTPRYLIKTRGQQVTLSCSPISGHRSVSWYQQTPGQGLQFLFEYFSETQRNKGNFPGRFSGRQFSNSRSEMNVSTLELGDSALYLCASSSRGTGVTGELFFGEGSRLTVL.

The DNA of the CDR3 is TGTGCCAGCAGTGGGGCCCCGTGGAATCAGCCCCAGCATTTT. Translation gives CASSGAPWNQPQHF. V gene TRBV28 combines with J gene TRBJ1-5, with a possible D match to TRBD1 (5 bases). CDR1 and CDR2 from the germline V gene are MDHEN and SYDVKM. V was cut by 5 bases and J by 4 bases, with 12 bases left in between. The CDR3 contains 14 residues.

This clone has at least ten counts. CDR3 in amino acids: CASSQKGLTDTQYF. CDR3 nucleotide sequence: TGTGCCAGCAGCCAAAAGGGACTCACAGATACGCAGTATTTT. The V call is TRBV14, the J call TRBJ2-3; D perhaps matches TRBD2 (6 bases). V was pared by 2 bases and J by 2 bases, with 8 bases between. This CDR3 spans 14 amino acids. The germline V gene encodes CDR1 SGHDN and CDR2 FVKESK.

The chain couples TRBV6-5 to TRBJ2-2; the D gene is possibly TRBD2 (5 bases). The CDR3 sequence is 15 residues long. V was cut by 6 bases and J by 5 bases, with 16 bases left in between. Germline V gene sequence: CDR1 MNHEY, CDR2 SVGAGI. The CDR3 sequence: CASRYSDPGTGELFF. CDR3 DNA: TGTGCCAGCAGATATAGCGATCCGGGTACCGGGGAGCTGTTTTTT.

The chain links TRBV4-2 to TRBJ2-5; the D gene is possibly TRBD2 (7 bases). This CDR3 contains 19 residues. With 0 bases removed from V and 3 bases from J, the gap between germline ends came to 23 bases. CDR1 LGHNA and CDR2 YNFKEQ come from the germline V gene. The CDR3 loop is CASSQDPIMRGGGKETQYF. The CDR3 DNA is TGTGCCAGCAGCCAAGATCCTATAATGAGGGGCGGGGGCAAAGAGACCCAGTACTTC.

This rearrangement joins TRBV19 to TRBJ2-3, with 7 bases fitting TRBD1. The CDR3 has 14 residues. V gave up 6 bases and J gave up 2 bases; unmatched junction bases: 5. The germline gives CDR1 LNHDA, CDR2 SQIVND (reference sequence). The CDR3 nucleotides read TGTGCCAGTAGGACAGACAGGGCCACAGATACGCAGTATTTT. This codes for CASRTDRATDTQYF.

V is TRBV11-1 and J is TRBJ1-1; 7 nucleotides align to TRBD1. CDR1 is SGHAT and CDR2 is FQDESV in the germline V gene (reference sequence). V trimming: 7 bases; J trimming: 2 bases; junction bases outside the gene matches: 4. This CDR3 comprises 13 residues. Written as DNA, the CDR3 is TGTGCCAGCACCCAGGGGGGCAACACTGAAGCTTTCTTT. This gives the protein CASTQGGNTEAFF.

CDR3 sequence reads: CAWSGAGDRSYEQYF. The CDR3 nucleotides are TGTGCCTGGAGTGGAGCGGGAGACCGCTCTTACGAGCAGTACTTC. The chain has TRBV30 and TRBJ2-7; 8 bases are a match to TRBD2. The CDR3 has 15 residues. V gave up 1 base and J gave up 4 bases; unmatched junction bases: 9. CDR1 is GTSNPN, CDR2 SVGIG, per germline (reference sequence).

This clone showed up just a few times. This chain connects TRBV6-5 to TRBJ1-6, with TRBD1 as a possible D gene (6 bases). The ends were cut back, 6 bases at V and 11 bases at J, with 20 bases in the middle. This CDR3 region has 15 residues. The V gene's germline CDR1 is MNHEY and CDR2 SVGAGI. The CDR3 here is CASRLETGGFAPLHF. The CDR3 region has the DNA TGTGCCAGCAGGCTGGAGACAGGCGGATTCGCACCCCTCCACTTT.

The chain couples TRBV5-8 to TRBJ1-2; D not resolved. Germline values: CDR1 SGHTS, CDR2 YDEGEE. The CDR3 extends over 12 amino acids. V was shortened by 1 base and J by 5 bases, with 6 bases between the two germline ends. In nucleotides, the CDR3 is TGTGCCAGCAGCTTGAAACAGTATGGCTACACCTTC. Translated, it gives CASSLKQYGYTF.

The chain carries TRBV1 and TRBJ2-2; TRBD2, as called in the table, went unchecked against the DNA. TRBV1 is noted as a pseudogene. CDR3 size: 19 residues. This CDR3 is CTSSLAGTSGPPNTGELFF. The CDR3 bases are TGCACCAGCAGCCTAGCCGGGACTAGCGGGCCCCCGAACACCGGGGAGCTGTTTTTT.

For the CDR3, the DNA is TGCGCCAGCAGTCCTGGGGACACCATCTTCGGTGGCTACACCTTC. Translation gives CASSPGDTIFGGYTF. V usage is TRBV5-1 and J usage is TRBJ1-2, with D perhaps TRBD1 (6 bases). This CDR3 spans 15 amino acids. From germline, CDR1 is SGHRS and CDR2 YFSETQ. Trimming took 5 bases from V and 7 from J, leaving 21 bases between them.

This clone occurred a few times. The same CDR3 can be traced to other DNA sequences in this sample. The chain joins TRBV18 to TRBJ1-2; D is possibly TRBD1 (6 bases). The CDR3 has 13 amino acids. Trimming left V 6 bases short and J 3 bases short, with 11 bases between. Germline-derived CDR1 and CDR2 are KGHSH and LQKENI. The DNA for the CDR3 is TGTGCCAGCTCCCAACAGGGAGACTATGGCTACACCTTC. It codes for CASSQQGDYGYTF.

This chain joins TRBV6-6 and TRBJ1-2; D is unclear. CDR3 length: 11 amino acids. Trimming removed 6 bases from V and 5 bases from J, with 7 bases in between. CDR1 is MNHNY and CDR2 is SVGAGI in the germline V gene (reference sequence). CDR3 bases: TGTGCCAGCAGCGGACGATATGGCTACACCTTC. This encodes CASSGRYGYTF.

This rearrangement joins TRBV2 to TRBJ1-6, with D maybe TRBD1 (5 bases). Trimming removed 5 bases from V and 8 bases from J, with 10 bases in between. The CDR3 has 13 amino acids. In germline, CDR1 is SNHLY, CDR2 FYNNEI. The CDR3 sequence: CASSIDRYSPLHF. CDR3 nucleotides: TGTGCCAGCAGTATAGACAGATATTCACCCCTCCACTTT.

The chain couples TRBV19 to TRBJ1-2; 10 bases map to TRBD1. The V and J ends lost 4 bases and 2 bases, in that order; junction bases with no gene match: 4. This CDR3 has 15 residues. The germline gives CDR1 LNHDA, CDR2 SQIVND (reference sequence). CDR3 in DNA: TGTGCCAGTAGTAGCGGACAGGGGGGGAACTATGGCTACACCTTC. This sequence encodes CASSSGQGGNYGYTF. The whole variable domain, filled in from reference TRBV19 and TRBJ1-2, reads DGGITQSPKYLFRKEGQNVTLSCEQNLNHDAMYWYRQDPGQGLRLIYYSQIVNDFQKGDIAEGYSVSREKKESFPLTVTSAQKNPTAFYLCASSSGQGGNYGYTFGSGTRLTVV.

V usage is TRBV19 and J usage is TRBJ2-1; D unclear. The CDR3 loop spans 11 amino acids. V lost 8 bases, J lost 3 bases, and 5 bases lay in between. Germline V gene data show CDR1 as LNHDA and CDR2 as SQIVND (reference sequence). The DNA for the CDR3 is TGTGCCAGTCAATACTACAATGAGCAGTTCTTC. It yields the protein CASQYYNEQFF.

There are a few counts of this clone. This chain links TRBV27 with TRBJ2-3; D perhaps matches TRBD2 (6 bases). CDR1 and CDR2 from the germline V gene are MNHEY and SMNVEV (reference sequence). This CDR3 is 17 amino acids long. Trimming left V 2 bases short and J 1 base short, with 16 bases between. CDR3 residues: CASSLTGTYLGTDTQYF. Written as DNA, the CDR3 is TGTGCCAGCAGTTTAACCGGGACTTACCTAGGCACAGATACGCAGTATTTT.

The CDR3 DNA sequence: TGTGCCAGCAGCTCATGGGCCAAATCTTACGAGCAGTACTTC. Translation: CASSSWAKSYEQYF. V gene TRBV5-4 combines with J gene TRBJ2-7; D gene ambiguous. V dropped 3 bases and J dropped 4 bases, with 14 bases sitting between them. This CDR3 region has 14 residues. Germline V gene lookup returns CDR1 SGHNT and CDR2 YYREEE (reference sequence).

Of note for this clone: This could be a read error, since a much larger clone is one nucleotide away. The V gene is TRBV7-9, the J gene TRBJ1-1, with TRBD1 as a possible D gene (6 bases). The CDR3 consists of 13 residues. Germline CDR1 SEHNR, CDR2 FQNEAQ (reference sequence). V was trimmed by 7 bases and J by 0 bases, leaving 9 bases between them. The CDR3 sequence is CASTGTLNTEAFF. The CDR3 DNA is TGTGCCAGCACCGGGACATTGAACACTGAAGCTTTCTTT.

The V and J genes are TRBV5-1 and TRBJ2-2; no clear D gene. The V end lost 3 bases, the J end lost 1 base, and 4 bases lay between the germline ends. The CDR3 length is 13 residues. CDR1 and CDR2 from the germline V gene are SGHRS and YFSETQ. CDR3 sequence: CASSWRNTGELFF. CDR3 sequence (DNA): TGCGCCAGCAGCTGGAGGAACACCGGGGAGCTGTTTTTT.

The V and J genes are TRBV7-2 and TRBJ2-3; 8 nucleotides agree with TRBD1. There are 14 residues in the CDR3. Germline CDR1 is SGHTA and CDR2 is FQGNSA. J was trimmed by 0 bases and V by 6 bases; bases with no gene match: 2. The CDR3 sequence: CASRAGGSTDTQYF. The CDR3 nucleotides are TGTGCCAGCAGAGCAGGGGGCAGCACAGATACGCAGTATTTT.

This clone was recorded only once. The rearrangement links TRBV9 to TRBJ2-7; 10 bases are shared with TRBD2. J was trimmed by 3 bases and V by 4 bases; bases with no gene match: 7. Germline CDR1 is SGDLS and CDR2 is YYNGEE. The CDR3 sequence is 15 residues long. The CDR3 nucleotides are TGTGCCAGCAGCCTGAGCGGGGGGGATTACTACGAGCAGTACTTC. Translated, it gives CASSLSGGDYYEQYF.

This clone was recorded only once. J is TRBJ2-5 and V is TRBV7-2, with 10 positions matching TRBD2. The CDR3 is made up of 16 amino acids. V trimming: 5 bases; J trimming: 2 bases; junction bases outside the gene matches: 8. Germline values: CDR1 SGHTA, CDR2 FQGNSA. CDR3 DNA sequence: TGTGCCAGCAGCCTACTTGGGACTAGCGCTCAAGAGACCCAGTACTTC. This translates into CASSLLGTSAQETQYF.

The gene calls are TRBV10-3 and TRBJ2-7, with 12 bases matching TRBD2. Trimming took 10 bases from V and 2 from J; bases not matched to a gene: 3. Germline CDR1 and CDR2: ENHRY and SYGVKD. This CDR3 comprises 13 residues. The CDR3 spells CATRLAGAYEQYF. As DNA, the CDR3 is TGTGCCACCCGACTAGCGGGAGCCTACGAGCAGTACTTC.

The chain combines TRBV6-1 with TRBJ2-7; no clear D gene. Trimming removed 0 bases from V and 3 bases from J, with 15 bases in between. Germline CDR1 and CDR2: MNHNS and SASEGT. The CDR3 sequence is 16 residues long. The CDR3 coding sequence is TGTGCCAGCAGTGAAGCATGGGGTCAAACACTCTACGAGCAGTACTTC. This sequence encodes CASSEAWGQTLYEQYF.

The chain couples TRBV7-3 to TRBJ2-3; 9 nucleotides match TRBD1. V shed 5 bases and J 1 base; nucleotides not matched to a gene: 1. The germline gives CDR1 SGHTA, CDR2 FQGTGA. The CDR3 is 14 residues long. The CDR3 region has the DNA TGTGCCAGCAGCCGGACAGGGGGCACAGATACGCAGTATTTT. It translates to CASSRTGGTDTQYF.

The gene calls are TRBV10-2 and TRBJ2-5; TRBD1 aligns across 7 bases. This CDR3 has 13 amino acids. Germline trimming cut 7 bases from V and 11 bases from J; bases unmatched to any gene: 13. Germline V gene data show CDR1 as WSHSY and CDR2 as SAAADI. Here the CDR3 DNA reads TGCGCCAGCAACCCAGGGACAGCTCATGTTCAGTACTTC. Protein sequence: CASNPGTAHVQYF.

This clone was seen more than once but under ten times. This sequence joins TRBV14 and TRBJ1-3, with unresolved D. CDR1 and CDR2 (germline): SGHDN, FVKESK. The V gene lost 1 base and the J gene lost 4 bases, with 5 bases spanning the gap. The CDR3 has 13 amino acids. CDR3 loop: CASSQASGNTIYF. CDR3 bases: TGTGCCAGCAGCCAAGCCTCCGGAAACACCATATATTTT.